The clone carrying this T cell receptor beta chain was found once. Only in-frame clones appear in the TCRdb table, and some are missing; sequencing was by immunoSEQ multiplex PCR. The sample carries 110,000 to 150,000 clones, around nine tenths recorded once. This specimen comes from a study of T cell responses to AZD1222 COVID-19 vaccine. The junction had 2 bases not matched to a gene; V was cut back by 1 base and J by 3 bases. The CDR3 is 14 amino acids. Germline CDR1 GTSNPN, CDR2 SVGIG (reference sequence). This sample comprised peripheral blood, obtained 28 days after the second AZD1222 dose. The origin of this receptor is an adult who received the AZD1222 COVID-19 vaccine. The chain has TRBV30 and TRBJ1-5; 8 bases map to TRBD1. The CDR3 protein is CAWSAGGFNQPQHF. In nucleotides, the CDR3 is TGTGCCTGGAGTGCAGGGGGCTTCAATCAGCCCCAGCATTTT.